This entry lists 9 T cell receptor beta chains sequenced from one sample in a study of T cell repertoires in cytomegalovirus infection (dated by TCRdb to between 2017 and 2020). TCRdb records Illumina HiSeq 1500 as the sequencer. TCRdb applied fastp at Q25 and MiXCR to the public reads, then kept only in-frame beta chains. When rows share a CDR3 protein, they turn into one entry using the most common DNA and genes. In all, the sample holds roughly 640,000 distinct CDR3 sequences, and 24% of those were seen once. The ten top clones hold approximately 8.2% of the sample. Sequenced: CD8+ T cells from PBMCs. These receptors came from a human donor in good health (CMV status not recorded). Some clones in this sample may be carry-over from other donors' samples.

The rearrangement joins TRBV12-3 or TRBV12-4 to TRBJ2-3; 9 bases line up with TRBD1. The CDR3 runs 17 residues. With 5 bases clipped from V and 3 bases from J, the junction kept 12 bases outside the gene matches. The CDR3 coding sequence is TGTGCCAGCAGTGCGAGAACGACAGGGGGTTTTACAGATACGCAGTATTTT. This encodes CASSARTTGGFTDTQYF.

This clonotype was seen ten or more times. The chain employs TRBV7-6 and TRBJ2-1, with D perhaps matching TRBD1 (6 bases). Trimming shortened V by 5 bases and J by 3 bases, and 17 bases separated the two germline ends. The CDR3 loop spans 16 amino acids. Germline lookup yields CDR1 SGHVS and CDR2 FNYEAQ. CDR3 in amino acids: CASSRFPTGLYNEQFF. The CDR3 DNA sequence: TGTGCCAGCAGCAGGTTTCCGACAGGCCTCTACAATGAGCAGTTCTTC.

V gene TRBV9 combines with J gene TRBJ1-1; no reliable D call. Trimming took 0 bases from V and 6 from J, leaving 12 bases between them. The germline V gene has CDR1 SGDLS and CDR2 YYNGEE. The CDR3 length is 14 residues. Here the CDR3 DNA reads TGTGCCAGCAGCGTAGTGGCCGAGGTACCTGAAGCTTTCTTT. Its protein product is CASSVVAEVPEAFF.

CDR3 DNA: TGTGCCAGCAGCTTAGCGGGTATCAACCGCTACAATGAGCAGTTCTTC. It yields the protein CASSLAGINRYNEQFF. This chain uses TRBV7-8 with TRBJ2-1, with D unclear. Germline values: CDR1 SGHVS, CDR2 FQNEAQ. Trimming pared 0 bases from V and 3 bases from J, leaving 12 bases between. The CDR3 runs 16 residues.

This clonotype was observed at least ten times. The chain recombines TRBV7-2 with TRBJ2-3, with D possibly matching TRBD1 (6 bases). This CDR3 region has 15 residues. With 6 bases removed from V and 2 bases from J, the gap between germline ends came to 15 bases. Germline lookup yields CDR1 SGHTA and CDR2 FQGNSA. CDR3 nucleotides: TGTGCCAGCAGTCAGGGGACGAGTCACACAGATACGCAGTATTTT. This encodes CASSQGTSHTDTQYF. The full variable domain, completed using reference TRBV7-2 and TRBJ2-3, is GAGVSQSPSNKVTEKGKDVELRCDPISGHTALYWYRQSLGQGLEFLIYFQGNSAPDKSGLPSDRFSAERTGGSVSTLTIQRTQQEDSAVYLCASSQGTSHTDTQYFGPGTRLTVL.

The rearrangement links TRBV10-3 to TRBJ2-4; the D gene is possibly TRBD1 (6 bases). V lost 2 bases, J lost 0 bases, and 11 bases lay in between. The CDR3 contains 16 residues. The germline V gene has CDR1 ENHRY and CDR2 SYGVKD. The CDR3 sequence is CAISEAGTLAKNIQYF. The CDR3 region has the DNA TGTGCCATCAGTGAGGCAGGGACACTAGCCAAAAACATTCAGTACTTC.

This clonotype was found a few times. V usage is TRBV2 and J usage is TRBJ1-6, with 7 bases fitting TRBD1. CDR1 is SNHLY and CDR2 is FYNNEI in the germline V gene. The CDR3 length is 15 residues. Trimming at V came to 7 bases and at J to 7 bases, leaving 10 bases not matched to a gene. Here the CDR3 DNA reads TGTGCCAGCAAGAAGACGACAGGGCCAAATTCACCCCTCCACTTT. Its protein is CASKKTTGPNSPLHF.

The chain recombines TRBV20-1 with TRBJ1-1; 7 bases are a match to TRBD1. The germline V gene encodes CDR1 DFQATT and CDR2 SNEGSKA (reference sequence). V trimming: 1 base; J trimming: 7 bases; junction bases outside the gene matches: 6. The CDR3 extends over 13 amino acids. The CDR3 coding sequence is TGCAGTGCTAGAGGGAGACAGGGAAATGAAGCTTTCTTT. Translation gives CSARGRQGNEAFF.

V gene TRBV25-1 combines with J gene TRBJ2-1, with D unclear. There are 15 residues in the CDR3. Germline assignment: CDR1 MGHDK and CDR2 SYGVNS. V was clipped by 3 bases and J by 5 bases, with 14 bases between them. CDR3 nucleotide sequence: TGTGCCAGCAGTGATCGGCTAGTGGGGAACAATGAGCAGTTCTTC. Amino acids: CASSDRLVGNNEQFF.